This paragraph reports one T cell receptor (beta chain). Its antigen is not identified. This sample is drawn from a study of OX40 agonist ivuxolimab in advanced cancers. Study summary: Aged about 23 to 90 with a mean of 60 years, they were around 79% male. Three patients, one with hepatocellular carcinoma and two with cutaneous melanoma, responded partially. Study-wide findings and caveats: The antigens recognized by the expanded peripheral T cells, that is their antigen specificity, were not determined.

The V and J ends lost 0 bases and 6 bases, in that order; junction bases with no gene match: 7. This CDR3 is 15 amino acids long. Germline CDR1 is SGHTA and CDR2 is FQGTGA. Clones were sequenced by immunoSEQ multiplex PCR, and TCRdb holds only the in-frame ones, with some missing. There are around 65,000 clones in the sample; almost 95% occur only once, and around 15% lies in the top ten. The source of this sequence is an adult with an advanced solid tumor such as melanoma, head and neck, liver or kidney cancer. The V gene is TRBV7-3, the J gene TRBJ2-7, with TRBD2 matching 8 bases. Sequenced here: CD4+ or CD8+ T cells sorted from blood, sampled in a trial of the OX40 agonist ivuxolimab. The CDR3 DNA is TGTGCCAGCAGCTTAACTAGCGGGGCGGTGGGCGAGCAGTACTTC. It codes for CASSLTSGAVGEQYF.